The subject of this entry is one T cell receptor beta chain. Per the original data handling: Nucleated cell counts were estimated from reference gene primer amplification. The protocol was immunoSEQ multiplex PCR, while the TCRdb copy is restricted to in-frame clones and leaves out a portion. D and trimming come from the DNA, and the V and J calls and clone size come from that table. Of 50,000 to 75,000 clones in the sample, 91% were seen once. The J segment lost 3 bases and the V segment lost 6 bases, leaving 8 bases of the junction unmatched. From germline, CDR1 is SGHTA and CDR2 FQGNSA. The CDR3 is 16 amino acids. This sample was taken from a study of blood T cell repertoires in COVID-19. Study at large: From the United States, Italy and Spain came samples of acute and convalescent COVID-19. PBMCs, B-cell-depleted T cells, or T cells provided the cDNA or gDNA that made up the material.

Sequenced input: peripheral blood. The chain uses TRBV7-2 and TRBJ2-3; 11 bases are shared with TRBD2. This sequence originates from a human donor in a cohort sampled during active COVID-19. The CDR3 bases are TGTGCCAGCAGGAGACTAGCGGGAACTAGTACAGATACGCAGTATTTT. Amino acid sequence: CASRRLAGTSTDTQYF.